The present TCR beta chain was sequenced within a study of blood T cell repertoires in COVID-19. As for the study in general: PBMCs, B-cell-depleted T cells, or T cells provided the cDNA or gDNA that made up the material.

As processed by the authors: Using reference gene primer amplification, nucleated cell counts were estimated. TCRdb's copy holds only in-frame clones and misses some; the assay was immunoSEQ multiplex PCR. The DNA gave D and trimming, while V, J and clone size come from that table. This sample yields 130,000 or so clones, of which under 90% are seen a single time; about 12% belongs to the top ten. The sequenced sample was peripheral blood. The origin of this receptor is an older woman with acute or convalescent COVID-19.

CDR3 sequence reads: CSVSQGALFGYTF. The CDR3 coding sequence is TGCAGCGTCTCACAGGGGGCGCTTTTTGGCTACACCTTC. V usage is TRBV29-1 and J usage is TRBJ1-2; 9 bases fit TRBD1. After removal of 6 bases from V and 7 bases from J, the junction contained 9 bases not matched to a gene. Germline assignment: CDR1 SQVTM and CDR2 ANQGSEA. This CDR3 is built from 13 residues.